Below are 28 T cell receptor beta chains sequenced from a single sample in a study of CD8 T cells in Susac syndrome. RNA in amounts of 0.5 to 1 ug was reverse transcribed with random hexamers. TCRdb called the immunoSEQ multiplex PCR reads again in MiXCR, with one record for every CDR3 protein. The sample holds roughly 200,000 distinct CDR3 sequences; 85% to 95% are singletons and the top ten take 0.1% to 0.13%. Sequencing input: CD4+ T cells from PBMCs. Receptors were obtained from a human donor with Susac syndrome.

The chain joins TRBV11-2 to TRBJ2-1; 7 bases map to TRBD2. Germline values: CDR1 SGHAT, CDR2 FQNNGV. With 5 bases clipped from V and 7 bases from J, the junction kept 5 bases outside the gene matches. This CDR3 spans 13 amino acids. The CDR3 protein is CASSPMGGNEQFF. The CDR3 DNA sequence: TGTGCCAGCAGCCCGATGGGGGGGAATGAGCAGTTCTTC.

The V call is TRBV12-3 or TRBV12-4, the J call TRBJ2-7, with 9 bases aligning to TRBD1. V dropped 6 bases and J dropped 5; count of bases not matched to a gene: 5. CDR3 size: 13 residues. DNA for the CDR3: TGTGCCAGCAGGGGGACAGGGAGCCACGAGCAGTACTTC. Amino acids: CASRGTGSHEQYF.

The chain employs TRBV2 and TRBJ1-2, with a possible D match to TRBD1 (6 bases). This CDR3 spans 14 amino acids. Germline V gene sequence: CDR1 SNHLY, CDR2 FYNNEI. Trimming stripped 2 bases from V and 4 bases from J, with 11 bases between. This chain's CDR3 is CASSERGASYGYTF. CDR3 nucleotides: TGTGCCAGCAGTGAAAGGGGGGCGAGCTATGGCTACACCTTC.

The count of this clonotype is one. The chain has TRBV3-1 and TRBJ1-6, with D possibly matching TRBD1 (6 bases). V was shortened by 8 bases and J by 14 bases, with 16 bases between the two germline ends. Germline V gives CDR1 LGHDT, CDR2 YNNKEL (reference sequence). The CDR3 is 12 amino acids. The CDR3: CASRSQGWTLHF. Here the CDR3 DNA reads TGTGCCAGCCGCTCCCAGGGGTGGACCCTCCACTTT. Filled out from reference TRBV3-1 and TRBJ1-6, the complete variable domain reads DTAVSQTPKYLVTQMGNDKSIKCEQNLGHDTMYWYKQDSKKFLKIMFSYNNKELIINETVPNRFSPKSPDKAHLNLHINSLELGDSAVYFCASRSQGWTLHFGNGTRLTVT.

The CDR3 region is CASSFPRGGTYTEAFF. DNA of the CDR3: TGTGCCAGCAGCTTCCCCCGGGGGGGGACTTACACTGAAGCTTTCTTT. The gene calls are TRBV7-9 and TRBJ1-1; D might be TRBD1 (5 bases). From germline, CDR1 is SEHNR and CDR2 FQNEAQ (reference sequence). This CDR3 is built from 16 residues. Trimming stripped 3 bases from V and 3 bases from J, with 17 bases between.

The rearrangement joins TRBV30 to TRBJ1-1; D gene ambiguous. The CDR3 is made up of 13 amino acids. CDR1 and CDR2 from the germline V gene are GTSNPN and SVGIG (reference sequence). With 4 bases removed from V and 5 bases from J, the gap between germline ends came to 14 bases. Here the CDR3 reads CAWTAGGPTEAFF. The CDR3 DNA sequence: TGTGCCTGGACTGCAGGAGGGCCGACTGAAGCTTTCTTT. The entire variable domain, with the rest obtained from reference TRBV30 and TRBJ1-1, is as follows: SQTIHQWPATLVQPVGSPLSLECTVEGTSNPNLYWYRQAAGRGLQLLFYSVGIGQISSEVPQNLSASRPQDRQFILSSKKLLLSDSGFYLCAWTAGGPTEAFFGQGTRLTVV.

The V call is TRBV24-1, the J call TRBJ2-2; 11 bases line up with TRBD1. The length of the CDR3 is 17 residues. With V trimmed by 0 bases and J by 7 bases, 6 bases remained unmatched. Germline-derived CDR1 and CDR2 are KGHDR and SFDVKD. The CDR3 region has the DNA TGTGCCACCAGTGATTTGGAGGACAGGGGGCAGGGCGGGGAGCTGTTTTTT. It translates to CATSDLEDRGQGGELFF.

The CDR3 loop is CSARQMNTEAFF. For the CDR3, the DNA is TGCAGCGCCCGTCAGATGAACACTGAAGCTTTCTTT. The chain carries TRBV29-1 and TRBJ1-1, with D hard to call. The CDR3 runs 12 residues. V shed 7 bases and J shed 0 bases, with 9 bases lying between them. Germline loops: CDR1 SQVTM, CDR2 ANQGSEA.

The CDR3, as DNA: TGTGCCAGCAGCCAAGAACCCAGCGGGGTCGCCGGGGAGCTGTTTTTT. This translates into CASSQEPSGVAGELFF. The V gene is TRBV3-1, the J gene TRBJ2-2; 7 bases are shared with TRBD2. Per germline, CDR1 LGHDT and CDR2 YNNKEL (reference sequence). V lost 0 bases to trimming and J lost 6 bases; unmatched junction nucleotides: 7. The CDR3 totals 16 residues.

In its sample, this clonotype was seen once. CDR3 residues: CSASGQGAIFDEQYF. In DNA, the CDR3 is TGCAGTGCTAGCGGCCAGGGGGCGATCTTTGACGAGCAGTACTTC. The chain links TRBV20-1 to TRBJ2-7, with 8 bases aligning to TRBD1. The CDR3 covers 15 residues. V lost 3 bases to trimming and J lost 5 bases; unmatched junction nucleotides: 12. Per the germline V gene, CDR1 is DFQATT and CDR2 is SNEGSKA (reference sequence).

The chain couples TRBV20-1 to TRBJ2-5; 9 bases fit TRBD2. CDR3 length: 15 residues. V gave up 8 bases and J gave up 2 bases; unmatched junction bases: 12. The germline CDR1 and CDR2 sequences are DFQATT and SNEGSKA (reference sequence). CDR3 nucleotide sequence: TGCAGTAGCCGCTCGACTAGCGGAGTTCAAGAGACCCAGTACTTC. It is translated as CSSRSTSGVQETQYF.

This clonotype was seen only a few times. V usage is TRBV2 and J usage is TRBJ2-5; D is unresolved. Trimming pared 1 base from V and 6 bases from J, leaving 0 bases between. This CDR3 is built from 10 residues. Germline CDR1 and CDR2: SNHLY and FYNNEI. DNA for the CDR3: TGTGCCAGCAGTGAAGAGACCCAGTACTTC. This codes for CASSEETQYF.

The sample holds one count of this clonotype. The CDR3 DNA follows: TGTGCCAGCAGTTACCTCATGGGGTACGAGCAGTACTTC. This codes for CASSYLMGYEQYF. The genes are TRBV6-5 and TRBJ2-7, with D unclear. Germline CDR1 MNHEY, CDR2 SVGAGI. The V gene lost 2 bases and the J gene lost 4 bases, with 9 bases spanning the gap. The CDR3 totals 13 residues.

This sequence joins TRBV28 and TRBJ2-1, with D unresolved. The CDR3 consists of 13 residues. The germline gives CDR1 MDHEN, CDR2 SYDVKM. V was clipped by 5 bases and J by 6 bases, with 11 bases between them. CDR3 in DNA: TGTGCCAGCAGTCCCCCGCGGTTCAATGAGCAGTTCTTC. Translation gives CASSPPRFNEQFF.

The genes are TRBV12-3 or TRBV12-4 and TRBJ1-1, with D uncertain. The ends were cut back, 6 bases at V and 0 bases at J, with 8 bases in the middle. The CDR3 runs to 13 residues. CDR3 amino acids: CASRWGVNTEAFF. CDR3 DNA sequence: TGTGCCAGCAGGTGGGGAGTGAACACTGAAGCTTTCTTT.

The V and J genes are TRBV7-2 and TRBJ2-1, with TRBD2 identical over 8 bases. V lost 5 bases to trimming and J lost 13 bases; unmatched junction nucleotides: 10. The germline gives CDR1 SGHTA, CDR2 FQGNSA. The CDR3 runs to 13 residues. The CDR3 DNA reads TGTGCCAGCAGCAAACCGGGACTAGTCCTACAGTTCTTC. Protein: CASSKPGLVLQFF.

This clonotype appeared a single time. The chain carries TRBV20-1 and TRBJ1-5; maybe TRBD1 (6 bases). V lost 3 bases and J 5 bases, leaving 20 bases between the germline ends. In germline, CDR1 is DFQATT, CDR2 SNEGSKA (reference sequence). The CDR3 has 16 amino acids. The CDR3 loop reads CSASWREEGGDQPQHF. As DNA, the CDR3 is TGCAGTGCTAGTTGGCGGGAGGAGGGGGGTGATCAGCCCCAGCATTTT.

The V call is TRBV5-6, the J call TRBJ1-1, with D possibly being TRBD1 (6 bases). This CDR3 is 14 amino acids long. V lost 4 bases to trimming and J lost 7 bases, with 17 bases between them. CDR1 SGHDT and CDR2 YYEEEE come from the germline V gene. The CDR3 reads CASSTRDTTYEAFF. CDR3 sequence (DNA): TGTGCCAGCAGCACCCGGGACACCACCTATGAAGCTTTCTTT.

The CDR3: CASSLSGRVPPLYGYTF. DNA of the CDR3: TGTGCCAGCAGCCTTAGCGGCCGTGTGCCTCCCCTCTATGGCTACACCTTC. This chain connects TRBV7-9 to TRBJ1-2; no reliable D call. Germline lookup yields CDR1 SEHNR and CDR2 FQNEAQ (reference sequence). CDR3 length: 17 amino acids. V was trimmed by 5 bases and J by 4 bases, leaving 23 bases between them.

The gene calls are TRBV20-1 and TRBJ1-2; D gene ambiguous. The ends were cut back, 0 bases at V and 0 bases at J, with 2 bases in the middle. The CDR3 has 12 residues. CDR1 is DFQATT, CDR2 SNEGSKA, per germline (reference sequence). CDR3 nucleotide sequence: TGCAGTGCTAGAGATCCTAACTATGGCTACACCTTC. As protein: CSARDPNYGYTF.

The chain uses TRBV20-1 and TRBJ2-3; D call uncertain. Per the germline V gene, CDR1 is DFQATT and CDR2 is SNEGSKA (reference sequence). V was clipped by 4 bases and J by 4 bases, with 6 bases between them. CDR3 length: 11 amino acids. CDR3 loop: CSANYADTQYF. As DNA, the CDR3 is TGCAGTGCTAATTATGCAGATACGCAGTATTTT.

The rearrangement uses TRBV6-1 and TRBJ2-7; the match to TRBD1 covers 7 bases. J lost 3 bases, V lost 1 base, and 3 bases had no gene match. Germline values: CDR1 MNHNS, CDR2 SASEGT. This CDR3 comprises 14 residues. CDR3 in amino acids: CASSEVTGDYEQYF. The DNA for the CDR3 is TGTGCCAGCAGTGAAGTCACAGGGGACTACGAGCAGTACTTC.

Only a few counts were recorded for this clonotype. The CDR3, as DNA: TGCGCCAGCAGCTTGGGTCTCACCGGGGAGCTGTTTTTT. It specifies CASSLGLTGELFF. The rearrangement uses TRBV5-1 and TRBJ2-2, with no clear D. V shed 0 bases and J shed 4 bases, with 4 bases lying between them. CDR3 length: 13 residues. Germline V gene data show CDR1 as SGHRS and CDR2 as YFSETQ.

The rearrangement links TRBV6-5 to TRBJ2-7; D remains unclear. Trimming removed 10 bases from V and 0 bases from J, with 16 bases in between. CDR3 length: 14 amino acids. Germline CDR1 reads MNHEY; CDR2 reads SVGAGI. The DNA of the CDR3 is TGTGCCACCTCCGGTGGAGCGAGCTCCTACGAGCAGTACTTC. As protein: CATSGGASSYEQYF.

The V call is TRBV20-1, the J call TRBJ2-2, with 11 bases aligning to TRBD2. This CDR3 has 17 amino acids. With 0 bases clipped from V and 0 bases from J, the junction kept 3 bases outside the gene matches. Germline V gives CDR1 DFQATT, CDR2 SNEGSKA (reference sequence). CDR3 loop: CSARDMTSGANTGELFF. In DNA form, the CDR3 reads TGCAGTGCTAGAGATATGACTAGCGGGGCGAACACCGGGGAGCTGTTTTTT.

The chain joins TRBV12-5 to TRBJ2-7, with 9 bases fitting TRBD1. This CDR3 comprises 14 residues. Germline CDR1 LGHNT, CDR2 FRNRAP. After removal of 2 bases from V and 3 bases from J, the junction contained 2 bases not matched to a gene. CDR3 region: CASGLTGGNYEQYF. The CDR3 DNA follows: TGTGCTAGTGGTTTGACAGGGGGCAACTACGAGCAGTACTTC.

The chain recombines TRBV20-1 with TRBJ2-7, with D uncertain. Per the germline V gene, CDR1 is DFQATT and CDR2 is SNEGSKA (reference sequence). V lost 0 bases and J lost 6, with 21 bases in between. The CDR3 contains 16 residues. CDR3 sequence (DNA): TGCAGTGCTAGAGACCGGCGACTTGGCCAGAGGAGCGAGCAGTACTTC. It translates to CSARDRRLGQRSEQYF.

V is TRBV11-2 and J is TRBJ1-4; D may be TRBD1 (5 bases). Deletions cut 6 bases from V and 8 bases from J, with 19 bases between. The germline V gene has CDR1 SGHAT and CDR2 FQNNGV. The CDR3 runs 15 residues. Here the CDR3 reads CASSFRVKGNEKLFF. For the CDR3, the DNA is TGTGCCAGCAGTTTCAGGGTAAAGGGGAACGAAAAACTGTTTTTT.